Sequencing of this T cell receptor beta chain was carried out in a study of T cells in Graves' hyperthyroidism and ophthalmopathy. The definition of stable Graves' hyperthyroidism was no ophthalmopathy progression within 18 months. The CDR3 runs 14 residues. The germline V gene has CDR1 MDHEN and CDR2 SYDVKM. The V and J ends lost 2 bases and 7 bases respectively, with 11 bases between them. This clonotype was seen many times. The TCR beta CDR3 regions underwent amplification using RNA transcripts as the source. The primer set for the first-round RT-PCR of the TCR CDR3 was HTBI. TCRdb reprocessed the multiplex PCR reads via MiXCR and lists one record per CDR3 protein. The profile covers about 300,000 distinct CDR3 sequences, with around 15% appearing a single time and 6.5% to 10% taken by the ten largest.

This receptor was identified in a woman aged 40 to 50 with Graves' hyperthyroidism. Specimen: blood. The genes are TRBV28 and TRBJ1-4; unclear D gene. For the CDR3, the DNA is TGTGCCAGCAGTTTAATCCGGGGTGGTGAAAAACTGTTTTTT. Protein: CASSLIRGGEKLFF.